This T cell receptor beta chain was identified in a study of T-cell memory formation after mild COVID-19. TCRdb ran MiXCR on the 5' RACE reads and lists one entry per CDR3 protein. The table includes hundreds of thousands of distinct CDR3 sequences, approximately 15% detected once. Findings of the study overall: Clones that contracted clustered mainly in CM and EM if CD4+ and in EMRA if CD8+. Later expanders leaned CD4+, whereas clones that contracted between day 15 and 85 were balanced CD4/CD8.

Remarks on this clonotype: Its target is unknown.

CDR1 is SGHRS, CDR2 YFSETQ, per germline. V was pared by 5 bases and J by 4 bases, with 12 bases between. This CDR3 is built from 13 residues. The sequence derives from an adult woman who had mild COVID-19 (a few samples of this study predate the infection). Cell type and time point are not known. The V and J genes are TRBV5-1 and TRBJ1-2, with D hard to call. Sequenced: PBMCs or a T cell subset sorted from them (not recorded which). The DNA of the CDR3 is TGCGCCAGCAGTAACAGAGCCCCCTATGGCTACACCTTC. Protein: CASSNRAPYGYTF. Drawing the rest from reference TRBV5-1 and TRBJ1-2, the complete variable domain is KAGVTQTPRYLIKTRGQQVTLSCSPISGHRSVSWYQQTPGQGLQFLFEYFSETQRNKGNFPGRFSGRQFSNSRSEMNVSTLELGDSALYLCASSNRAPYGYTFGSGTRLTVV.